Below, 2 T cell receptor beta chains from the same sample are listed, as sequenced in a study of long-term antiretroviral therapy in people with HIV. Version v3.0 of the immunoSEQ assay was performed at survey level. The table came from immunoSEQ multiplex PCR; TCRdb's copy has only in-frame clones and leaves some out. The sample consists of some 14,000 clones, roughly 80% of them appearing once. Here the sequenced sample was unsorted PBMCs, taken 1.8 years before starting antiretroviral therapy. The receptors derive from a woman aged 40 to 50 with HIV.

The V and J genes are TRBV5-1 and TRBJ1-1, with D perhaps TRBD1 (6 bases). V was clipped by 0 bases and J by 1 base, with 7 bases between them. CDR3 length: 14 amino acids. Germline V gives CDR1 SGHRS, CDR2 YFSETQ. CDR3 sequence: CASSLEGGNTEAFF. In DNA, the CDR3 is TGCGCCAGCAGCTTGGAAGGGGGGAACACTGAAGCTTTCTTT.

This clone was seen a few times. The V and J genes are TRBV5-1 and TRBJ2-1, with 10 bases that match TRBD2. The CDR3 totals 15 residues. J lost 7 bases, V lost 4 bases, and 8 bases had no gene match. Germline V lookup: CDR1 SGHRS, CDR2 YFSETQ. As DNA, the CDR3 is TGCGCCAGCAGCCCCCTAGCGGGAGATTTTAATGAGCAGTTCTTC. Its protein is CASSPLAGDFNEQFF.